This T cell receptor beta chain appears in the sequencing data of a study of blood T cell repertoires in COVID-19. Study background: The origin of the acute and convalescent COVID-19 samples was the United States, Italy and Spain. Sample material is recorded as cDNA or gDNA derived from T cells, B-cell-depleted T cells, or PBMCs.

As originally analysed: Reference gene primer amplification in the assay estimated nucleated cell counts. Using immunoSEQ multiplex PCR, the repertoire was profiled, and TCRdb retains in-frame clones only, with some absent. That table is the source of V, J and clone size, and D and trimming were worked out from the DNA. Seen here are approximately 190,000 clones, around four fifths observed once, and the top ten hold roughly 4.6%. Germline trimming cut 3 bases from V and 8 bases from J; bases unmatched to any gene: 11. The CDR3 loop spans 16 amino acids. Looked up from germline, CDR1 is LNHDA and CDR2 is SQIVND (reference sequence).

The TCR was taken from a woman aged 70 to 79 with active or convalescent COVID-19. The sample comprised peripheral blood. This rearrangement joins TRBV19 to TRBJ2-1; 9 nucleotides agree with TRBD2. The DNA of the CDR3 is TGTGCCAGTAGTATTGGTCGGCTAGCGGGGAGGGATGAGCAGTTCTTC. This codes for CASSIGRLAGRDEQFF.